A selection of T cell receptor beta chains follows, all from one sample in a study of human T cells and chemical hapten exposure. TCRdb processed the RACE reads anew with MiXCR; each CDR3 protein has one entry. This table holds approximately 260,000 distinct CDR3 sequences, approximately 8% found once. The sample consisted of whole blood, taken in connection with sensitization to the hapten diphenylcyclopropenone (DPC). The receptors derive from a man in his late teens or twenties with alopecia areata. Some clones in this sample may be carry-over from other donors' samples. Both conserved end residues are part of each CDR3. The order of the fields is J gene, D gene, clone size, V gene, CDR3 DNA, CDR3 protein. The D gene is left open where the match is weak. Rows may omit the clone size; those that give it use once, few, many or a size class.

J gene: TRBJ2-3
D gene: TRBD1
clone size: -
V gene: TRBV12-3/TRBV12-4
CDR3 DNA: TGTGCCAGCAGTTTCGGGACAGGGCCAGATACGCAGTATTTT
CDR3 protein: CASSFGTGPDTQYF

J gene: TRBJ1-1
D gene: TRBD1
clone size: few
V gene: TRBV6-5
CDR3 DNA: TGTGCCACTTACGACCAATCCAGGGGGCTAAGTTCGGCTGAAGCTTTCTTT
CDR3 protein: CATYDQSRGLSSAEAFF

J gene: TRBJ1-5
D gene: TRBD1
clone size: -
V gene: TRBV20-1
CDR3 DNA: TGCAGTGCTAGAGAGGGTCCAGGGGGTCAGCCCCAGCATTTT
CDR3 protein: CSAREGPGGQPQHF

J gene: TRBJ2-3
D gene: -
clone size: -
V gene: TRBV20-1
CDR3 DNA: TGCAGTGCTAGGAGTGGGCAGAGCACAGATACGCAGTATTTT
CDR3 protein: CSARSGQSTDTQYF

J gene: TRBJ1-1
D gene: -
clone size: many
V gene: TRBV7-8
CDR3 DNA: TGTGCCAGCAGCTCCCAGGAGAACACTGAAGCTTTCTTT
CDR3 protein: CASSSQENTEAFF

J gene: TRBJ2-5
D gene: -
clone size: few
V gene: TRBV15
CDR3 DNA: TGTGCCACTAACCGGGACTTAAGAGAGACCCAGTACTTC
CDR3 protein: CATNRDLRETQYF

J gene: TRBJ2-7
D gene: -
clone size: -
V gene: TRBV11-2
CDR3 DNA: TGTGCCAGCAGCCAACTGAGCTCCTACGAGCAGTACTTC
CDR3 protein: CASSQLSSYEQYF

J gene: TRBJ2-1
D gene: TRBD1
clone size: -
V gene: TRBV12-3/TRBV12-4
CDR3 DNA: TGTGCCAGCAGCACAGGGGTAGTTCCCGTCAATGAGCAGTTCTTC
CDR3 protein: CASSTGVVPVNEQFF

J gene: TRBJ2-3
D gene: TRBD1
clone size: -
V gene: TRBV7-2
CDR3 DNA: TGTGCCAGCAGCTCCTGGACAGGGGGCACAGATACGCAGTATTTT
CDR3 protein: CASSSWTGGTDTQYF

J gene: TRBJ1-2
D gene: TRBD1
clone size: many
V gene: TRBV15
CDR3 DNA: TGTGCCACCAGCAGAGATCTGACAGGGAATGGCTACACCTTC
CDR3 protein: CATSRDLTGNGYTF

J gene: TRBJ2-1
D gene: TRBD2
clone size: -
V gene: TRBV24-1
CDR3 DNA: TGTGCCACCAGTGACCCCAAGACTAGCGGGGGAGACAATGAGCAGTTCTTC
CDR3 protein: CATSDPKTSGGDNEQFF

J gene: TRBJ1-2
D gene: -
clone size: -
V gene: TRBV5-6
CDR3 DNA: TGTGCCAGCAGAGAACAGGCGTACTATGGCTACACCTTC
CDR3 protein: CASREQAYYGYTF

J gene: TRBJ2-1
D gene: -
clone size: few
V gene: TRBV3-1
CDR3 DNA: TGTGCCAGCAGCCAAGCCACGAGCTCCTACAATGAGCAGTTCTTC
CDR3 protein: CASSQATSSYNEQFF

J gene: TRBJ1-1
D gene: TRBD1
clone size: -
V gene: TRBV12-3/TRBV12-4
CDR3 DNA: TGTGCCAGCAGTTTAGCTACAGGGGGCGCGGGGGCTTTCTTT
CDR3 protein: CASSLATGGAGAFF

J gene: TRBJ2-1
D gene: -
clone size: few
V gene: TRBV5-1
CDR3 DNA: TGCGCCAGCAGCTTGGTCGACAATGAGCAGTTCTTC
CDR3 protein: CASSLVDNEQFF

J gene: TRBJ2-5
D gene: TRBD1
clone size: many
V gene: TRBV9
CDR3 DNA: TGTGCCAGCAGCGGGGGACAGCTACCCTCAGAGACCCAGTACTTC
CDR3 protein: CASSGGQLPSETQYF

J gene: TRBJ1-6
D gene: -
clone size: many
V gene: TRBV4-1
CDR3 DNA: TGCGCCAGCAGCCAAGATCGGATAGGACGCTCCTATAATTCACCCCTCCACTTT
CDR3 protein: CASSQDRIGRSYNSPLHF

J gene: TRBJ1-6
D gene: -
clone size: -
V gene: TRBV4-3
CDR3 DNA: TGCGCCAGCAGCCAAGGGAAGTATTCACCCCTCCACTTT
CDR3 protein: CASSQGKYSPLHF

J gene: TRBJ2-3
D gene: TRBD2
clone size: many
V gene: TRBV6-2/TRBV6-3
CDR3 DNA: TGTGCCAGCACCCTAGCGGGGTCAGATACGCAGTATTTT
CDR3 protein: CASTLAGSDTQYF

J gene: TRBJ2-6
D gene: -
clone size: few
V gene: TRBV15
CDR3 DNA: TGTGCCACCAGCAAACCGGGCCAGGCCGGGGCCAACGTCCTGACTTTC
CDR3 protein: CATSKPGQAGANVLTF

J gene: TRBJ1-3
D gene: -
clone size: -
V gene: TRBV6-5
CDR3 DNA: TGTGCCAGCAAAAACCGTCGGTCTGGAAACACCATATATTTT
CDR3 protein: CASKNRRSGNTIYF

J gene: TRBJ2-5
D gene: -
clone size: -
V gene: TRBV6-2/TRBV6-3
CDR3 DNA: TGTGCCAGCAGTTACTCGAATCAAGAGACCCAGTACTTC
CDR3 protein: CASSYSNQETQYF

J gene: TRBJ2-7
D gene: TRBD1
clone size: -
V gene: TRBV7-9
CDR3 DNA: TGTGCCAGCAGACGAGGGGGCACGGACCTATTCTACGAGCAGTACTTC
CDR3 protein: CASRRGGTDLFYEQYF

J gene: TRBJ1-2
D gene: -
clone size: few
V gene: TRBV6-2/TRBV6-3
CDR3 DNA: TGTGCCAGCAGTTACGGCGGGCAGGGCGCCTACGGCTACACCTTC
CDR3 protein: CASSYGGQGAYGYTF

J gene: TRBJ2-3
D gene: -
clone size: few
V gene: TRBV12-3/TRBV12-4
CDR3 DNA: TGTGCCAGCAGTTCAGAACAGGGGGGGACAGATACGCAGTATTTT
CDR3 protein: CASSSEQGGTDTQYF

J gene: TRBJ2-5
D gene: -
clone size: -
V gene: TRBV7-2
CDR3 DNA: TGTGCCAGCAGCTTATCAGCCAGCCAAGAGACCCAGTACTTC
CDR3 protein: CASSLSASQETQYF

J gene: TRBJ2-1
D gene: TRBD2
clone size: few
V gene: TRBV20-1
CDR3 DNA: TGCAGTGCCGACTCCACTAGCGGATACAATGAGCAGTTCTTC
CDR3 protein: CSADSTSGYNEQFF

J gene: TRBJ2-7
D gene: -
clone size: -
V gene: TRBV5-4
CDR3 DNA: TGTGCCAGCAGCATAACAGGGAACCGCTACGAGCAGTACTTC
CDR3 protein: CASSITGNRYEQYF

J gene: TRBJ1-3
D gene: TRBD1
clone size: few
V gene: TRBV7-2
CDR3 DNA: TGTGCCAGCAGCAACACAGGGGGCCATGGAAACACCATATATTTT
CDR3 protein: CASSNTGGHGNTIYF

J gene: TRBJ1-2
D gene: -
clone size: -
V gene: TRBV20-1
CDR3 DNA: TGCAGTGCTAATCCAGGAGCGATAGATGGCTACACCTTC
CDR3 protein: CSANPGAIDGYTF

J gene: TRBJ1-6
D gene: -
clone size: few
V gene: TRBV28
CDR3 DNA: TGTGCCAGCAGTCTAAAAAGGGATAATTCACCCCTCCACTTT
CDR3 protein: CASSLKRDNSPLHF

J gene: TRBJ2-5
D gene: -
clone size: few
V gene: TRBV5-1
CDR3 DNA: TGCGCCAGCAGCTTGCGCTTCGAGAGGGAAGAGACCCAGTACTTC
CDR3 protein: CASSLRFEREETQYF

J gene: TRBJ2-7
D gene: -
clone size: few
V gene: TRBV20-1
CDR3 DNA: TGCAGTGCTACCCGACAGAGCTACGAGCAGTACTTC
CDR3 protein: CSATRQSYEQYF

J gene: TRBJ1-1
D gene: -
clone size: -
V gene: TRBV27
CDR3 DNA: TGTGCCAGCGCACAGGACCCCCAGATTAACACTGAAGCTTTCTTT
CDR3 protein: CASAQDPQINTEAFF

J gene: TRBJ1-6
D gene: -
clone size: -
V gene: TRBV27
CDR3 DNA: TGTGCCAGCAGTAAACCTCAGGGGATCTATAATTCACCCCTCCACTTT
CDR3 protein: CASSKPQGIYNSPLHF

J gene: TRBJ1-6
D gene: -
clone size: few
V gene: TRBV7-2
CDR3 DNA: TGTGCCAGCAGCTTATATTCAGACTATAATTCACCCCTCCACTTT
CDR3 protein: CASSLYSDYNSPLHF

J gene: TRBJ1-4
D gene: -
clone size: few
V gene: TRBV28
CDR3 DNA: TGTGCCAGCAGTGCGGGGCGAGGGGCTAATGAAAAACTGTTTTTT
CDR3 protein: CASSAGRGANEKLFF